This TCR beta chain derives from a study of blood T cell repertoires in COVID-19. Study details: Both acute and convalescent COVID-19 samples were obtained from the United States, Italy and Spain. From T cells, B-cell-depleted T cells, or PBMCs came the material, which was cDNA or gDNA.

This clone has just a few counts. V shed 2 bases and J shed 9 bases, with 7 bases lying between them. The germline CDR1 and CDR2 sequences are KGHSH and LQKENI. The CDR3 runs 12 residues. Assay: immunoSEQ multiplex PCR; the TCRdb copy retains only in-frame clones and omits some. The sample consists of about 47,000 clones, approximately 84% of them appearing once. The genes are TRBV18 and TRBJ1-4; D call uncertain. The sequence derives from a man in his fifties or sixties with acute or convalescent COVID-19. Sequences were obtained from peripheral blood. CDR3 in amino acids: CASSPEKQKLFF. The CDR3 coding sequence is TGTGCCAGCTCACCAGAAAAGCAAAAACTGTTTTTT. The full variable domain, its missing parts supplied by reference TRBV18 and TRBJ1-4, is NAGVMQNPRHLVRRRGQEARLRCSPMKGHSHVYWYRQLPEEGLKFMVYLQKENIIDESGMPKERFSAEFPKEGPSILRIQQVVRGDSAAYFCASSPEKQKLFFGSGTQLSVL.